The 22 T cell receptor beta chains given below trace back to one sample, sequenced in a study of OX40 agonist ivuxolimab in advanced cancers. Receptors were amplified or captured by the immunoSEQ multiplex PCR assay. TCRdb took over this immuneACCESS table, retaining in-frame rearrangements with V and J assigned. Such tables are incomplete; in checked studies, under half of the missing clones stem from an unresolved V gene, and the remainder is unexplained. In all, the sample holds roughly 70,000 clones, and roughly 87% of those were seen once. Together, the top ten hold 4% of the sample. Specimen: CD4+ or CD8+ T cells sorted from blood, collected in a trial of the OX40 agonist ivuxolimab. The receptors stem from an adult with an advanced solid tumor such as melanoma, head and neck, liver or kidney cancer.

Only a few counts were recorded for this clone. The chain is built from TRBV6-5 and TRBJ1-2; D gene unclear. CDR3 size: 13 residues. V lost 10 bases to trimming and J lost 4 bases, with 16 bases between them. Germline CDR1 is MNHEY and CDR2 is SVGAGI. The CDR3 nucleotides read TGTGCCACCCTCTCGCCGGGCGCCTATGGCTACACCTTC. Translating it yields CATLSPGAYGYTF.

The V gene is TRBV6-5, the J gene TRBJ2-3; no reliable D call. The CDR3 is made up of 14 amino acids. The germline V and J ends were trimmed by 5 bases and 4 bases, with 13 bases remaining between them. Looked up from germline, CDR1 is MNHEY and CDR2 is SVGAGI. CDR3 in amino acids: CASSTKVGPDTQYF. CDR3 sequence (DNA): TGTGCCAGCAGTACTAAGGTGGGCCCAGATACGCAGTATTTT.

V usage is TRBV30 and J usage is TRBJ2-3; D is unclear. Germline values: CDR1 GTSNPN, CDR2 SVGIG (reference sequence). The ends were cut back, 0 bases at V and 1 base at J, with 2 bases in the middle. The CDR3 has 12 amino acids. The CDR3 region has the DNA TGTGCCTGGAGTGTAGGCACAGATACGCAGTATTTT. It specifies CAWSVGTDTQYF.

This clone was observed a handful of times. V usage is TRBV27 and J usage is TRBJ1-1; D is unresolved. The CDR3 runs 13 residues. CDR1 is MNHEY and CDR2 is SMNVEV in the germline V gene (reference sequence). V was pared by 4 bases and J by 1 base, with 7 bases between. The CDR3 coding sequence is TGTGCCAGCAGTTCGGTGGAGAACACTGAAGCTTTCTTT. Translated, it gives CASSSVENTEAFF.

This chain uses TRBV19 with TRBJ1-4; 8 nucleotides line up with TRBD1. V trimming: 7 bases; J trimming: 7 bases; junction bases outside the gene matches: 11. CDR1 and CDR2 from the germline V gene are LNHDA and SQIVND (reference sequence). This CDR3 spans 15 amino acids. The CDR3 is CASKGQGALGEKLFF. For the CDR3, the DNA is TGTGCCAGTAAAGGGCAGGGGGCGCTCGGTGAAAAACTGTTTTTT.

The genes are TRBV9 and TRBJ2-1; D is unresolved. The length of the CDR3 is 11 residues. Trimming pared 4 bases from V and 9 bases from J, leaving 8 bases between. Looked up from germline, CDR1 is SGDLS and CDR2 is YYNGEE. The CDR3 region has the DNA TGTGCCAGCAGCTACGATACTGAGCAGTTCTTC. As protein: CASSYDTEQFF.

This sequence joins TRBV2 and TRBJ2-1, with TRBD2 matching 10 bases. The germline CDR1 and CDR2 sequences are SNHLY and FYNNEI. J lost 7 bases, V lost 2 bases, and 5 bases had no gene match. CDR3 length equals 15 residues. The CDR3 DNA reads as TGTGCCAGCAGTGAAAGCGGGAGGGCCGATAATGAGCAGTTCTTC. It specifies CASSESGRADNEQFF.

The chain joins TRBV5-1 to TRBJ1-3; TRBD1 matches at 10 bases. With 2 bases clipped from V and 2 bases from J, the junction kept 1 base outside the gene matches. The CDR3 loop spans 15 amino acids. CDR1 and CDR2 from the germline V gene are SGHRS and YFSETQ. In DNA form, the CDR3 reads TGCGCCAGCAGCTTAGGACAGGGGGCTGGAAACACCATATATTTT. It specifies CASSLGQGAGNTIYF.

The chain recombines TRBV12-5 with TRBJ1-1, with TRBD1 matching over 8 bases. From germline, CDR1 is LGHNT and CDR2 FRNRAP. Losses at the gene ends were 6 bases for V and 0 bases for J; bases not matched to a gene: 6. The CDR3 extends over 15 amino acids. CDR3 in amino acids: CASGRDRFMNTEAFF. Here the CDR3 DNA reads TGTGCTAGTGGACGGGACAGGTTCATGAACACTGAAGCTTTCTTT.

The chain is built from TRBV7-2 and TRBJ2-3, with TRBD2 matching 7 bases. The CDR3 is made up of 15 amino acids. Germline V gene lookup returns CDR1 SGHTA and CDR2 FQGNSA. V lost 5 bases and J lost 2; bases outside the gene matches: 7. In DNA form, the CDR3 reads TGTGCCAGCAGCCTAATAGCGGGCCCCACAGATACGCAGTATTTT. It translates to CASSLIAGPTDTQYF.

V usage is TRBV11-2 and J usage is TRBJ2-7, with D perhaps matching TRBD2 (7 bases). Germline CDR1 is SGHAT and CDR2 is FQNNGV. The ends were cut back, 5 bases at V and 6 bases at J, with 20 bases in the middle. This CDR3 spans 15 amino acids. CDR3 amino acids: CASSQPTGTGGEQYF. For the CDR3, the DNA is TGTGCCAGCAGCCAACCTACAGGGACGGGGGGCGAGCAGTACTTC.

The chain has TRBV6-1 and TRBJ1-1; the D gene is possibly TRBD1 (5 bases). This CDR3 has 13 amino acids. The ends were cut back, 6 bases at V and 0 bases at J, with 8 bases in the middle. CDR1 and CDR2 (germline): MNHNS, SASEGT. CDR3 in amino acids: CASRTAMNTEAFF. CDR3 DNA sequence: TGTGCCAGCAGGACAGCAATGAACACTGAAGCTTTCTTT.

CDR3 residues: CASSPRTTQYF. The CDR3 DNA reads TGTGCCAGCAGCCCCCGAACGACCCAGTACTTC. J is TRBJ2-5 and V is TRBV7-2; D uncertain. The germline V gene encodes CDR1 SGHTA and CDR2 FQGNSA. Trimming shortened V by 5 bases and J by 7 bases, and 8 bases separated the two germline ends. CDR3 size: 11 residues. Drawing the rest from reference TRBV7-2 and TRBJ2-5, the complete variable domain is GAGVSQSPSNKVTEKGKDVELRCDPISGHTALYWYRQSLGQGLEFLIYFQGNSAPDKSGLPSDRFSAERTGGSVSTLTIQRTQQEDSAVYLCASSPRTTQYFGPGTRLLVL.

This clone was recorded only once. The chain links TRBV5-1 to TRBJ2-5, with unresolved D. V was trimmed by 0 bases and J by 5 bases, leaving 5 bases between them. CDR3 length equals 12 residues. Germline-derived CDR1 and CDR2 are SGHRS and YFSETQ. The CDR3 loop reads CASSLEWETQYF. CDR3 bases: TGCGCCAGCAGCTTGGAATGGGAGACCCAGTACTTC.

The chain recombines TRBV9 with TRBJ2-7; 7 positions match TRBD1. The junction had 5 bases not matched to a gene; V was cut back by 3 bases and J by 2 bases. Looked up from germline, CDR1 is SGDLS and CDR2 is YYNGEE. There are 14 residues in the CDR3. CDR3 protein: CASSAEQGPYEQYF. The CDR3 coding sequence is TGTGCCAGCAGCGCTGAACAGGGGCCCTACGAGCAGTACTTC.

This clone is a singleton in its sample. The chain combines TRBV7-7 with TRBJ2-2, with a possible D match to TRBD2 (6 bases). V was clipped by 4 bases and J by 1 base, with 10 bases between them. The CDR3 consists of 15 residues. Germline V gene lookup returns CDR1 SSHAT and CDR2 FNYEAQ (reference sequence). In nucleotides, the CDR3 is TGTGCCAGCAGCTCAGGGACTGGGAACACCGGGGAGCTGTTTTTT. Its protein product is CASSSGTGNTGELFF.

The rearrangement uses TRBV19 and TRBJ2-2, with a possible D match to TRBD1 (5 bases). In germline, CDR1 is LNHDA, CDR2 SQIVND (reference sequence). Trimming cost V 4 bases and J 4 bases, with 25 bases left between them. This CDR3 has 19 amino acids. CDR3 sequence (DNA): TGTGCCAGTAGTAGAGCCCTTGGGGCAGCCCAGACCGTCACCGGGGAGCTGTTTTTT. Its protein product is CASSRALGAAQTVTGELFF.

J is TRBJ1-2 and V is TRBV9; D gene ambiguous. Germline CDR1 SGDLS, CDR2 YYNGEE. The CDR3 loop spans 14 amino acids. Trimming pared 0 bases from V and 8 bases from J, leaving 14 bases between. This CDR3 is CASSVAFRFRGYTF. Written as DNA, the CDR3 is TGTGCCAGCAGCGTAGCTTTTCGTTTCAGGGGCTACACCTTC. The full variable domain, with the rest looked up from reference TRBV9 and TRBJ1-2, is DSGVTQTPKHLITATGQRVTLRCSPRSGDLSVYWYQQSLDQGLQFLIQYYNGEERAKGNILERFSAQQFPDLHSELNLSSLELGDSALYFCASSVAFRFRGYTFGSGTRLTVV.

V is TRBV18 and J is TRBJ2-5, with 11 bases that match TRBD2. Looked up from germline, CDR1 is KGHSH and CDR2 is LQKENI. The CDR3 length is 15 residues. The V segment lost 3 bases and the J segment 5 bases; nucleotides outside the gene matches: 5. CDR3 nucleotides: TGTGCCAGCTCACCTACTAGCGGGAGTGGGGAGACCCAGTACTTC. Residues: CASSPTSGSGETQYF.

The chain uses TRBV6-4 and TRBJ2-5; possible D gene TRBD1, 7 bases. Germline V CDR1 and CDR2: MRHNA, SNTAGT. Trimming took 2 bases from V and 4 from J, leaving 20 bases between them. The CDR3 sequence is 17 residues long. CDR3 loop: CASSDTRQGGLVETQYF. CDR3 in DNA: TGTGCCAGCAGTGACACGCGACAGGGAGGATTGGTAGAGACCCAGTACTTC.

The chain employs TRBV4-1 and TRBJ1-1, with TRBD1 identical over 9 bases. Germline values: CDR1 MGHRA, CDR2 YSYEKL. The junction had 7 bases not matched to a gene; V was cut back by 1 base and J by 4 bases. The CDR3 length is 16 residues. CDR3: CASSQGLDRGGTEAFF. Here the CDR3 DNA reads TGCGCCAGCAGCCAAGGATTGGACAGGGGAGGCACTGAAGCTTTCTTT.

V is TRBV11-2 and J is TRBJ1-3, with D unclear. CDR3 length: 14 residues. Germline V lookup: CDR1 SGHAT, CDR2 FQNNGV. Trimming took off 4 bases at V and 0 bases at J, with 7 bases between the two ends. The CDR3 loop reads CASSYASSGNTIYF. The CDR3 DNA is TGTGCCAGCAGCTACGCGAGCTCTGGAAACACCATATATTTT.